This TCR beta chain was retrieved from a study of Tregs in tolerant kidney transplant recipients. Overall study context: Mixed chimerism was transient after nonmyeloablative marrow transplants from related graft donors.

The method was immunoSEQ multiplex PCR; TCRdb's version includes in-frame clones alone and lacks a portion of them. This repertoire includes thousands of clones. Study results and limitations: Biological reproducibility was not directly addressed in this study. Antigen-driven expansion was suggested because donor-specific Tregs expanded more than all Tregs in tolerant patients.

This clone is deemed medium-sized (0.01 to 0.1%) by its frequency. Antigen specificity is unknown. The read falls 3 residues short of the CDR3 end, and the missing part is taken from the germline J gene. There are 14 residues in the CDR3. V was cut by 7 bases and J by 0 bases, with 12 bases left in between. CDR1 and CDR2 from the germline V gene are MNHEY and SVGEGT. Recipient PBMCs carried a CFSE label and met irradiated graft donor PBMCs for roughly six days before FACS sorting. The sample consisted of CD8+ T cells from blood cultured with allogeneic cells, taken before the transplant. The receptor's source is a human patient who received a combined kidney and bone marrow transplant. This rearrangement joins TRBV6-2 or TRBV6-3 to TRBJ1-1, with D uncertain. The CDR3 loop reads CASTPPSVNTEAFF. The part of the CDR3 DNA that was read is TGTGCCAGCACACCCCCGTCAGTGAACACTGAA.